The TCR beta chain under discussion was sequenced for a study of blood T cell repertoires in COVID-19. Authors' processing steps: How many nucleated cells were present was estimated from reference gene primer amplification. Assay: immunoSEQ multiplex PCR; the TCRdb copy retains only in-frame clones and omits some. That table supplies the V and J calls and clone size; D and trimming were determined from the DNA. The table lists about 350,000 clones, roughly nine tenths of them singletons. This CDR3 is built from 13 residues. The V gene's germline CDR1 is MDHEN and CDR2 SYDVKM. The sample was PBMCs or T cells enriched from blood (not recorded which). The TCR originated in a woman in her twenties or thirties who had recovered from COVID-19. The chain links TRBV28 to TRBJ1-1, with 11 bases identical to TRBD1. The CDR3 region has the DNA TGTGGGACAGGGGGCTTAACGGACACTGAAGCTTTCTTT. It is translated as CGTGGLTDTEAFF.